This T cell receptor beta chain was sequenced for a study of identical twins. Addition of a universal primer site occurred through template switching, and cDNA carried unique molecular identifiers. MiXCR was run by TCRdb on the 5' RACE reads, yielding one entry per CDR3 protein. The top ten hold 4.3% of the sample, which has some 690,000 distinct CDR3 sequences, 21% seen once. The germline V gene has CDR1 MNHNS and CDR2 SASEGT. The CDR3 is made up of 14 amino acids. V dropped 8 bases and J dropped 3 bases, with 13 bases sitting between them. This clonotype was detected ten times or more. This sample was also put to use in a study of T cells expressing NK-cell markers. Per that study: Certain NKG2C+ T cell clones were expanded, and their HCMV specificity remained unclear.

The genes are TRBV6-1 and TRBJ2-2; no reliable D call. The sample comprised PBMCs. The sequence came from a woman between 18 and 29 years old in good health. CDR3 sequence reads: CASRPGGDTGELFF. CDR3 coding DNA: TGTGCCAGCCGCCCGGGTGGGGACACCGGGGAGCTGTTTTTT.